This T cell receptor (beta chain) comes out of a study of blood T cell repertoires in COVID-19. This CDR3 has 12 residues. Germline trimming cut 6 bases from V and 5 bases from J; bases unmatched to any gene: 2. Germline-derived CDR1 and CDR2 are MDHEN and SYDVKM. In the authors' workflow: Reference gene primer amplification in the assay estimated nucleated cell counts. Data came from immunoSEQ multiplex PCR; TCRdb stores just in-frame clones and leaves some out. The DNA was the basis for D and trimming; V, J and clone size are from that table. In the table there are about 29,000 clones, roughly 90% of which are singletons.

The sequence derives from a human donor in a cohort sampled during active COVID-19. This sequence joins TRBV28 and TRBJ1-2, with TRBD1 matching over 8 bases. The specimen sequenced was peripheral blood. The CDR3 DNA follows: TGTGCCAGCAGCCGACAGGGGTATGGCTACACCTTC. This encodes CASSRQGYGYTF.